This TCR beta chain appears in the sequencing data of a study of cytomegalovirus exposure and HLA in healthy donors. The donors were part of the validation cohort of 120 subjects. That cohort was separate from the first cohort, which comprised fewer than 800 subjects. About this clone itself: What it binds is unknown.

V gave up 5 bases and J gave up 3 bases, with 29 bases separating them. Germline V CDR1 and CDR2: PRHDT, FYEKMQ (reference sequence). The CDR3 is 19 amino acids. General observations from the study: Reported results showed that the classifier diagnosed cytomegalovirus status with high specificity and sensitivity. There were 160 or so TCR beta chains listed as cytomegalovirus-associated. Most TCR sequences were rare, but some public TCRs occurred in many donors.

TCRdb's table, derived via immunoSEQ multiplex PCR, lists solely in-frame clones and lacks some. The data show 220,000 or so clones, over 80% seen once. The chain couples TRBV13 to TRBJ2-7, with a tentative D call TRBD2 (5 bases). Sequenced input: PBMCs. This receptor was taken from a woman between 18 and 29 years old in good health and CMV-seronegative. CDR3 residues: CASSPRTVASGTYNYEQYF. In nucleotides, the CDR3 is TGTGCCAGCAGCCCTCGGACTGTTGCTAGTGGCACATATAACTACGAGCAGTACTTC.